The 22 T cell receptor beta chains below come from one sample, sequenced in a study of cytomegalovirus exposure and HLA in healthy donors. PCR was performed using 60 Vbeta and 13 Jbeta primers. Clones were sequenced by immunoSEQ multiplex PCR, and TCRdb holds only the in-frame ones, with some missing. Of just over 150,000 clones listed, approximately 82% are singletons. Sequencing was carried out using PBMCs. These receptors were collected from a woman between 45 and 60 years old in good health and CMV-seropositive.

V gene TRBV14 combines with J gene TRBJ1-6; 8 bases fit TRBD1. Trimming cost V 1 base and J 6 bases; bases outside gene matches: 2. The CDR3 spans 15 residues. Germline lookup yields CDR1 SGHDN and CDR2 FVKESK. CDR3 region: CASSQVTGGNSPLHF. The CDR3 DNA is TGTGCCAGCAGCCAAGTTACAGGGGGTAATTCACCCCTCCACTTT.

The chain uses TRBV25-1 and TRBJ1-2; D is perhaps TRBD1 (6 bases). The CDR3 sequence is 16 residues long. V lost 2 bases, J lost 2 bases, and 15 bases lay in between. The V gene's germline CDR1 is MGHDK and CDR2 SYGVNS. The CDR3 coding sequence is TGTGCCAGCAGTGAAAATCCCTCTACAGGGAACTATGGCTACACCTTC. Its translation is CASSENPSTGNYGYTF.

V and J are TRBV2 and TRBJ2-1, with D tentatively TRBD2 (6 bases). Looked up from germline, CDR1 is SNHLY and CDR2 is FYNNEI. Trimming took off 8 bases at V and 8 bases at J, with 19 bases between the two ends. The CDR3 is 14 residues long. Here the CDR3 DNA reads TGTGCCAGCTTTATGGGGAGGTATCCGGATGAGCAGTTCTTC. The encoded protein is CASFMGRYPDEQFF.

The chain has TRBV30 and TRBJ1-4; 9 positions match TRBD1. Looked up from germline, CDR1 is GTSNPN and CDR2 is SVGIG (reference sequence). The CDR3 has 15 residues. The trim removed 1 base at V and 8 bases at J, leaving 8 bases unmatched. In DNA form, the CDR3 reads TGTGCCTGGAGTGGCGCCGGGACAGGGACCGAAAAACTGTTTTTT. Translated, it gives CAWSGAGTGTEKLFF. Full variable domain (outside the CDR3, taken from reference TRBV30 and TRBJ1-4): SQTIHQWPATLVQPVGSPLSLECTVEGTSNPNLYWYRQAAGRGLQLLFYSVGIGQISSEVPQNLSASRPQDRQFILSSKKLLLSDSGFYLCAWSGAGTGTEKLFFGSGTQLSVL.

The chain's CDR3 is CASSKQGAIHEQYF. The CDR3 bases are TGTGCCAGCAGTAAACAGGGGGCGATCCACGAGCAGTACTTC. V is TRBV27 and J is TRBJ2-7, with 9 bases fitting TRBD1. The germline gives CDR1 MNHEY, CDR2 SMNVEV (reference sequence). CDR3 length equals 14 residues. With V trimmed by 5 bases and J by 5 bases, 7 bases remained unmatched.

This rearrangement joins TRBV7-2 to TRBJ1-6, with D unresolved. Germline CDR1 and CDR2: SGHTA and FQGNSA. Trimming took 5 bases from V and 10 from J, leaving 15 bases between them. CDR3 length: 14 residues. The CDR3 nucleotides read TGTGCCAGCAGCAACCAACGGGGAGGGTCACCCCTCCACTTT. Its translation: CASSNQRGGSPLHF.

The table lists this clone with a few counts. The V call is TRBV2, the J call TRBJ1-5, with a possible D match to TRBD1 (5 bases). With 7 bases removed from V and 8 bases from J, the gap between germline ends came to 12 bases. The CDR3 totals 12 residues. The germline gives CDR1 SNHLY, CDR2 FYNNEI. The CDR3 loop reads CASTGQGKPQHF. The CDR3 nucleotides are TGTGCCAGCACCGGGCAGGGTAAGCCCCAGCATTTT.

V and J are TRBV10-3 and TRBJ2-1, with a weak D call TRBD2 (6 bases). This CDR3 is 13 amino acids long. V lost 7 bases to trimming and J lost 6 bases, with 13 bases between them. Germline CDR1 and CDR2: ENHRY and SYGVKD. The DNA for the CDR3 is TGTGCCATCACGGAAGCGGGCCGCAATGAGCAGTTCTTC. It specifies CAITEAGRNEQFF.

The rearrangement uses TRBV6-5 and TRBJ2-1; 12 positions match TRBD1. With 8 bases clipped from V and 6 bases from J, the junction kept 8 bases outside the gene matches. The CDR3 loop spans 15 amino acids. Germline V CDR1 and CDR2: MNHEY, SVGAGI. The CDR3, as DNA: TGTGCCAGCCGGGGACAGGGGGCGATTGGCAATGAGCAGTTCTTC. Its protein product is CASRGQGAIGNEQFF.

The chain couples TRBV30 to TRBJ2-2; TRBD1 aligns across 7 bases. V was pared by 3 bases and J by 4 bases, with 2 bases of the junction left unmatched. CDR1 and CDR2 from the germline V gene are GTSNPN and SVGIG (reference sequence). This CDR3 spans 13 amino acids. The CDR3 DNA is TGTGCCTGGAGACAGGGGATCACCGGGGAGCTGTTTTTT. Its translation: CAWRQGITGELFF.

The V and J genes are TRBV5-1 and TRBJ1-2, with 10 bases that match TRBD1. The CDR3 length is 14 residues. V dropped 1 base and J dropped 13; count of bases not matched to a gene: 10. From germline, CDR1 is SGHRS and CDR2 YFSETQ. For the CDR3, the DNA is TGCGCCAGCAGCTTGAATGGACAGGGGGGCGGGTCCACCTTC. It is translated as CASSLNGQGGGSTF.

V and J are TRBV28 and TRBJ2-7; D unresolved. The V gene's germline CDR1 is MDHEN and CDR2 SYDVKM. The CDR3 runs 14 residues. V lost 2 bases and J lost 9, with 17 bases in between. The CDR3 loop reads CASSLSSSREGQYF. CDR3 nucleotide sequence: TGTGCCAGCAGTTTAAGCTCTTCTAGAGAAGGGCAGTACTTC.

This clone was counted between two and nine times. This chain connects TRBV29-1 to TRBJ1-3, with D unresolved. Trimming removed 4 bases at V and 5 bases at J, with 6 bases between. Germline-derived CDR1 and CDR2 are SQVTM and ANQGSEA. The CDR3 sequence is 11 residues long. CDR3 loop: CSVGERNTIYF. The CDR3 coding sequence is TGCAGCGTTGGTGAGAGAAACACCATATATTTT. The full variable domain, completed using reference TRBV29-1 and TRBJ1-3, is SAVISQKPSRDICQRGTSLTIQCQVDSQVTMMFWYRQQPGQSLTLIATANQGSEATYESGFVIDKFPISRPNLTFSTLTVSNMSPEDSSIYLCSVGERNTIYFGEGSWLTVV.

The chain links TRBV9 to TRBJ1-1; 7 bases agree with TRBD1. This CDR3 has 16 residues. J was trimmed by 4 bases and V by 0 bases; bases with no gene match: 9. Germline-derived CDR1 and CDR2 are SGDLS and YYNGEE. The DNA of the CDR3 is TGTGCCAGCAGCGTAGGTAGAGGGGGCGCGGGCACTGAAGCTTTCTTT. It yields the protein CASSVGRGGAGTEAFF.

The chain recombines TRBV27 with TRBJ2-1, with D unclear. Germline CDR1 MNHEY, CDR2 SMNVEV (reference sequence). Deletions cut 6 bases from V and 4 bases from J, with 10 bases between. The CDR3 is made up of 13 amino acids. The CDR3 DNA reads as TGTGCCAGCAGGGTAGGCGGATACAATGAGCAGTTCTTC. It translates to CASRVGGYNEQFF.

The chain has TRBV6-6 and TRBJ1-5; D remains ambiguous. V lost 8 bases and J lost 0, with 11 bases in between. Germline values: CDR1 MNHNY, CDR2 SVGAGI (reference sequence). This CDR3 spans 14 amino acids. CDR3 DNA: TGTGCCAGCCATCGGGGTTATAGCAATCAGCCCCAGCATTTT. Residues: CASHRGYSNQPQHF.

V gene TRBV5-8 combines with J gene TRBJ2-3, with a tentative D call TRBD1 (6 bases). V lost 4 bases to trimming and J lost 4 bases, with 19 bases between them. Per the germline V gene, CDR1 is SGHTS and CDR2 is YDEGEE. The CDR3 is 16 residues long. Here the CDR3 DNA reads TGTGCCAGCAGCCAGCTTATTCGACAGGACGCAGATACGCAGTATTTT. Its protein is CASSQLIRQDADTQYF.

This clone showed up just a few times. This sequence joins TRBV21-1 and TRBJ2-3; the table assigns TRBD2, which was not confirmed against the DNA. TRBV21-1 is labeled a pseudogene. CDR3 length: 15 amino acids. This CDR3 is CASSKLGGDTDTQYF. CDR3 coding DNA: TGTGCCAGCAGCAAGTTGGGGGGGGATACAGATACGCAGTATTTT.

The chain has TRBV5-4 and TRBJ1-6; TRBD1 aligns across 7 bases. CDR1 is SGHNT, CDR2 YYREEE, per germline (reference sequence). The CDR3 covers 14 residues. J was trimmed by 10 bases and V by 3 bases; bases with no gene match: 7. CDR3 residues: CASSSRDSRSPLHF. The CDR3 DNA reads TGTGCCAGCAGCTCCCGGGACAGCCGGTCACCCCTCCACTTT.

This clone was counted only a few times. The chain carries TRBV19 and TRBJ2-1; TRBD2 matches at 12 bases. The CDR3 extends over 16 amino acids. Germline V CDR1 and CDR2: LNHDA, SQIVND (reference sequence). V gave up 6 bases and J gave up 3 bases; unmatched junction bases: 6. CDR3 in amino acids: CASRASGGGFYNEQFF. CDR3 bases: TGTGCCAGTAGAGCTAGCGGGGGGGGATTCTACAATGAGCAGTTCTTC.

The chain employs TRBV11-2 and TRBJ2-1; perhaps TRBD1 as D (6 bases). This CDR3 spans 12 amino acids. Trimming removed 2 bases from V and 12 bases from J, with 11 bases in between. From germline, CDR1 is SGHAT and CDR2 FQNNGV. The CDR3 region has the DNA TGTGCCAGCAGCTTATGGAACAGGGCGCAGTTCTTC. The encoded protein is CASSLWNRAQFF.

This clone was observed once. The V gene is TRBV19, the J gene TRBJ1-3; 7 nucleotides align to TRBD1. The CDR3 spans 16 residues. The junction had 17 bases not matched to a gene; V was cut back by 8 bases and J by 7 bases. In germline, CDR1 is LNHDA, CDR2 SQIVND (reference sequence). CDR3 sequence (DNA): TGTGCCAGTTCCCCACGCCTCCGGGACAGCCGGAACACCATATATTTT. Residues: CASSPRLRDSRNTIYF.